This T cell receptor (beta chain) is drawn from a study of pediatric ulcerative colitis. Study overall: About 7 patients showed pancolitis and two showed left-sided colitis.

TCRdb's table, derived via immunoSEQ multiplex PCR, lists solely in-frame clones and lacks some. The data show 15,000 or so clones, 75% to 90% seen once. Concerning this clone itself: Its antigen remains unknown.

The germline V gene encodes CDR1 LNHDA and CDR2 SQIVND (reference sequence). The CDR3 sequence is 15 residues long. V gave up 5 bases and J gave up 4 bases; unmatched junction bases: 3. Broader study findings: In rectum, acute severe colitis had expanded clones and less diversity.

The sequenced material came from blood. This chain links TRBV19 with TRBJ2-1; 12 bases match TRBD2. The origin of this receptor is a boy aged 5-17 years with moderate ulcerative colitis. The CDR3 bases are TGTGCCAGTAGTGTTACTAGCGGGGGGTACAATGAGCAGTTCTTC. This encodes CASSVTSGGYNEQFF.